This TCR beta chain originates from a study of blood T cell dynamics during melanoma immunotherapy. Across the whole study: Patients with metastatic melanoma got pembrolizumab or nivolumab-ipilimumab as first-line care.

The time point here: week 3, after first cycle of checkpoint inhibitor. Response was assessed by RECIST 1.1 at 12 weeks, except a couple of rapid progressors. Prior systemic cancer therapy, immunosuppressant use and other active malignancies excluded patients. Each bulk PBMC sample had 300 to 400 ng DNA loaded. Method: immunoSEQ multiplex PCR; TCRdb's copy keeps in-frame clones and lacks some. The sample lists roughly 20,000 clones; around 90% were seen once. The CDR3 contains 16 residues. In germline, CDR1 is SGHTA, CDR2 FQGNSA. Germline trimming cut 9 bases from V and 4 bases from J; bases unmatched to any gene: 15.

This TCR derives from a human donor with melanoma. Sequencing was performed on blood, taken from a patient treated with checkpoint blockade. This chain uses TRBV7-2 with TRBJ2-5; 9 nucleotides align to TRBD2. CDR3 in amino acids: CARNQTGGRVGETQYF. CDR3 nucleotides: TGTGCCAGAAATCAGACGGGCGGGAGGGTAGGAGAGACCCAGTACTTC.